Sequencing of this T cell receptor (beta chain) was carried out in a study of blood T cell repertoires in COVID-19 (dated by TCRdb to the early 2020s). As for the study more broadly: Samples from collaborators originated in the United States, Italy and Spain and spanned both the acute and convalescent phases of COVID-19. Sample metadata almost always included a de-identified subject ID, COVID-19 status, age in years and sex. Where available, HLA class I and class II types were taken from metadata supplied by the sample provider and were not determined by assay-based typing. The prospective study material was composed of cDNA or gDNA derived from T cells, B-cell-depleted T cells, or PBMCs. Samples came from the ongoing ImmuneRACE study (first 160 participants) plus 1,254 subjects from 6 global collaborators. Subjects who had been exposed to COVID-19, were actively infected with it, or had recovered from it provided the deeply sampled blood TCRbeta repertoires that made up the dataset. The repertoires were made available in a free public database intended to serve as a resource for research on the immune response to SARS-CoV-2. Overall study results and their limits: The quantity of clinical and demographic metadata differed by source and by participant and was supplied without curation.

TCRbeta CDR3 regions were amplified from genomic DNA by means of the immunoSEQ Assay, a bias-controlled multiplex PCR. Per the authors' processing: Within the assay, amplification of reference gene primers was used to estimate how many nucleated cells each sample contained. Sequence reads were collapsed and filtered to measure the absolute abundance of every unique TCRbeta CDR3 rearrangement. For each sample, productive Simpson clonality was calculated as the square root of Simpson's diversity index across productive rearrangements. TCRdb mirrors the immuneACCESS table, restricted to in-frame sequences. Some clones are absent from its copies; in checked studies, under half trace to an unresolved V gene, and the reason for the others is unknown. D and trimming come from the DNA, and the V and J calls and clone size come from that table. A total of about 74,000 clones appear in this sample, roughly 87% of them only once. The top ten clonotypes cover 29% of the sample.

Collaborating institutions collected whole blood in K2EDTA tubes following their own protocols. For TCRbeta analysis, collaborator samples were shipped as frozen whole blood, as isolated PBMCs, or as DNA extracted from either sample type. Details on this clone: Its antigen remains undetermined. No base quality information exists; no much larger clone differs at one position.

Measured from the cysteine to the phenylalanine, the CDR3 is 16 residues long. Just CDR3 DNA is preserved here, 48 bases in frame from base 1. The V end gives up 3 bases and the J end 1 base, leaving 4 bases in the junction not matched to a gene. Sequences LNHNV (CDR1) and YYDKDF (CDR2) are obtained from the germline V gene (reference sequence). The source is a woman older than 75 with active or convalescent COVID-19. Sequenced: peripheral blood. The sequence links TRBV15 to TRBJ2-3; 10 nucleotides in the junction match TRBD1. For the CDR3, the sequence is CATSSGDRGGTDTQYF. The DNA sequence is given as TGTGCCACCAGCAGTGGGGACAGGGGAGGCACAGATACGCAGTATTTT.